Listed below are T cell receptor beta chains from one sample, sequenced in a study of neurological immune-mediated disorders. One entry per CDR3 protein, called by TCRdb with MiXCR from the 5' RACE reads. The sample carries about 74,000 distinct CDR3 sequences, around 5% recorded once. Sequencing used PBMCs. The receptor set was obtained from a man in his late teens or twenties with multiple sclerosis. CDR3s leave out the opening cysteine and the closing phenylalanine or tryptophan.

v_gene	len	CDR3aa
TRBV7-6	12	ASSLGAPNYGYT
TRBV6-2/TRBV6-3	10	ASSLGPLKQY
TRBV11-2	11	ASSLGLDNEQF
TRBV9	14	ASSVGLAVSYNEQF
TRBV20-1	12	SARGPMPPYEQY
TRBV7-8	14	ASSSGTSGHYNEQF
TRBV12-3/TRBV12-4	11	ASLRTGSQPQH
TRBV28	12	ASKLDRLTGELF
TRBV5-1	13	ASSPGTGSTGELF
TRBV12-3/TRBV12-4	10	ASSLARGPQH
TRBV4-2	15	ASSHGVQVSRDYEQY
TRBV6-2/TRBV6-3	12	ASSYEANYNEQF
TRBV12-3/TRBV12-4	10	ASSNRGRGYT
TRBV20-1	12	SHNSGRGADEQF
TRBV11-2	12	ASSLAVGLNEQY
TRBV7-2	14	ASSQSNPGAHQGYT
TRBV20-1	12	SARPGGPNTEAF
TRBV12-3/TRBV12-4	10	ASRTGQETQY
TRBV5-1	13	ASSDGTGGYNEQF
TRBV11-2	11	ASSLAQGYEQY
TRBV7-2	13	ASRDGTPFRDEQY
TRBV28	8	ARSCEPQH
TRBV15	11	ATSRRGGLEQY
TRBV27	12	ASSPTGVTDTQY
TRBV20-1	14	SARGGGGRVGETQY
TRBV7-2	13	ASSLGGGHRETQY
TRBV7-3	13	ASSRGGLETGELF
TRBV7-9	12	ASSLIGQNTEAF
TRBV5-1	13	ASSFLGGDTDTQY